The table lists the clone carrying this T cell receptor (beta chain) with a few counts. Its matching antigen is unknown. The data derive from a study of regulatory T cells in long-lasting Graves disease. Study as a whole: Graves' patients who were just diagnosed had used antithyroid drugs for under 3 months. Study-wide results and limits: Preferential use of TRBV28, TRBJ1-2 and TRBJ2-5 was seen in persistent disease.

Investigators prepared the TCR beta libraries by applying iRepertoire HTBI primers and Arm-PCR of CDR3 regions. TCRdb redid the calling of the multiplex PCR reads with MiXCR, one entry per CDR3 protein. The table shows 500,000 or so distinct CDR3 sequences, with about 16% occurring only once. Time point noted: newly diagnosed GD, antithyroid drugs for less than 3 months. RNA isolated from PBMCs was used to make the TCR library. V was clipped by 3 bases and J by 9 bases; unmatched bases: 10. The CDR3 runs 13 residues. Looked up from germline, CDR1 is DFQATT and CDR2 is SNEGSKA (reference sequence). Another study also made use of these data, one on T cells in Graves' hyperthyroidism and ophthalmopathy.

Sequencing was performed on peripheral blood mononuclear cells (PBMCs), taken at new diagnosis, from a patient treated with antithyroid drugs. The TCR originated in a woman aged 35-65 years with Graves disease. The chain couples TRBV20-1 to TRBJ1-1; 7 nucleotides line up with TRBD1. The CDR3, as DNA: TGCAGTGCTAGTCCCCAGGGGGGGGTCCAAGCTTTCTTT. Translated, it gives CSASPQGGVQAFF.